These 14 T cell receptor beta chains originate from one sample sequenced in a study of human T cells and chemical hapten exposure. Treatment defined: therapeutic diphenylcyclopropenone sensitization with weekly scalp DPC. Within the library, unique molecular identifiers were attached to each individual cDNA molecule. Each CDR3 protein is one row after TCRdb ran MiXCR on the reads. The sample lists some 4,900 distinct CDR3 sequences, 50% to 65% occurring once. The sequencing here drew on whole blood, taken before DPC sensitization or 2, 6, or about 24 weeks after (not recorded which). The receptors originated from an adult with alopecia areata. Some clones in this sample may be carry-over from other donors' samples. This table probably holds off-target reads from a library built for another chain.

The V gene is TRBV12-3 or TRBV12-4, the J gene TRBJ2-1; D is undetermined. The V and J ends lost 7 bases and 8 bases respectively, with 12 bases between them. The CDR3 sequence is 12 residues long. Written as DNA, the CDR3 is TGTGCCAGCAAGGGTGGCCGCGATGAGCAGTTCTTC. Protein product: CASKGGRDEQFF.

The chain couples TRBV5-1 to TRBJ2-7; 11 bases match TRBD2. V was clipped by 1 base and J by 5 bases; unmatched bases: 5. Germline-derived CDR1 and CDR2 are SGHRS and YFSETQ. CDR3 size: 15 residues. The CDR3 region has the DNA TGCGCCAGCAGCTTGTCGGGACTAGCGGTCCACGAGCAGTACTTC. Residues: CASSLSGLAVHEQYF.

The chain recombines TRBV9 with TRBJ2-7; 10 bases agree with TRBD1. J lost 8 bases, V lost 4 bases, and 9 bases had no gene match. There are 14 residues in the CDR3. The germline V gene encodes CDR1 SGDLS and CDR2 YYNGEE. Here the CDR3 reads CASSLGQGDGKQYF. The CDR3 DNA follows: TGTGCCAGCAGCCTAGGACAGGGGGACGGGAAGCAGTACTTC.

This clonotype has a handful of counts. The chain couples TRBV12-3 or TRBV12-4 to TRBJ1-5, with D possibly being TRBD1 (6 bases). V lost 6 bases to trimming and J lost 6 bases, with 12 bases between them. The CDR3 covers 13 residues. The CDR3 sequence is CASRAGQGQPQHF. The CDR3 coding sequence is TGTGCCAGCAGGGCGGGACAAGGTCAGCCCCAGCATTTT.

This clonotype showed up just a few times. The chain employs TRBV7-2 and TRBJ1-5, with a possible D match to TRBD1 (6 bases). The CDR3 covers 16 residues. The germline gives CDR1 SGHTA, CDR2 FQGNSA. V was shortened by 4 bases and J by 4 bases, with 17 bases between the two germline ends. Written as DNA, the CDR3 is TGTGCCAGCAGCTCCCCGATGGGGGCAGTGAATCAGCCCCAGCATTTT. Translating it yields CASSSPMGAVNQPQHF.

The chain carries TRBV6-2 or TRBV6-3 and TRBJ2-7, with TRBD2 identical over 14 bases. The V and J ends lost 7 bases and 6 bases, in that order; junction bases with no gene match: 14. The CDR3 spans 17 residues. CDR1 is MNHEY and CDR2 is SVGEGT in the germline V gene. The DNA for the CDR3 is TGTGCCAGCACCCCACGGTGGGGGACTAGCGGGAGTAGCGAGCAGTACTTC. Its protein product is CASTPRWGTSGSSEQYF.

This chain connects TRBV29-1 to TRBJ1-4, with a possible D match to TRBD1 (5 bases). The CDR3 has 12 amino acids. Per germline, CDR1 SQVTM and CDR2 ANQGSEA. V was clipped by 4 bases and J by 7 bases, with 10 bases between them. DNA for the CDR3: TGCAGCGTTGGGGCAGGGCGTGAAAAACTGTTTTTT. Protein: CSVGAGREKLFF.

V usage is TRBV20-1 and J usage is TRBJ2-7; weak D call: TRBD1 (6 bases). Trimming left V 7 bases short and J 4 bases short, with 14 bases between. Germline loops: CDR1 DFQATT, CDR2 SNEGSKA (reference sequence). The CDR3 consists of 12 residues. CDR3 nucleotides: TGCAGTGGTATAGGGGGAAAGTACGAGCAGTACTTC. The encoded protein is CSGIGGKYEQYF.

The CDR3 DNA sequence: TGTGCCAGCAGTTTTCCCCCAGGGCATGAGCAGTTCTTC. This codes for CASSFPPGHEQFF. This chain links TRBV28 with TRBJ2-1; maybe TRBD1 (5 bases). CDR1 and CDR2 from the germline V gene are MDHEN and SYDVKM. V was trimmed by 3 bases and J by 8 bases, leaving 11 bases between them. The CDR3 is 13 amino acids. Full variable domain (remainder filled in from reference TRBV28 and TRBJ2-1): DVKVTQSSRYLVKRTGEKVFLECVQDMDHENMFWYRQDPGLGLRLIYFSYDVKMKEKGDIPEGYSVSREKKERFSLILESASTNQTSMYLCASSFPPGHEQFFGPGTRLTVL.

This clonotype was seen only a few times. The CDR3 loop is CASGLAPHEQFF. DNA of the CDR3: TGCGCCAGTGGACTAGCCCCGCATGAGCAGTTCTTC. The J gene is TRBJ2-1, the V gene TRBV5-1; the match to TRBD2 covers 8 bases. The V segment lost 8 bases and the J segment 8 bases; nucleotides outside the gene matches: 6. The CDR3 consists of 12 residues. The V gene's germline CDR1 is SGHRS and CDR2 YFSETQ.

V is TRBV12-3 or TRBV12-4 and J is TRBJ2-5, with D tentatively TRBD1 (6 bases). V gave up 6 bases and J gave up 0 bases, with 14 bases separating them. The CDR3 covers 15 residues. The CDR3, as DNA: TGTGCCAGCAGCACCCCCAGGGGCAACCAAGAGACCCAGTACTTC. As protein: CASSTPRGNQETQYF.

This chain joins TRBV27 and TRBJ1-2, with 8 bases lining up with TRBD1. Germline V lookup: CDR1 MNHEY, CDR2 SMNVEV (reference sequence). The CDR3 totals 14 residues. V shed 4 bases, J shed 5 bases, and the junction held 6 bases outside the gene matches. The CDR3: CASSYGTGSYGYTF. CDR3 nucleotide sequence: TGTGCCAGCAGTTATGGGACAGGCAGTTATGGCTACACCTTC.

This clonotype was seen only a few times. This rearrangement joins TRBV24-1 to TRBJ2-7; a weak D match, TRBD2 (5 bases). There are 14 residues in the CDR3. CDR1 KGHDR and CDR2 SFDVKD come from the germline V gene. Between the trimmed V and J ends, which lost 4 bases and 6 bases, there was a span of 15 bases. The CDR3 is CATSDSGPGGEQYF. The CDR3 nucleotides are TGTGCCACCAGTGACTCCGGGCCCGGAGGCGAGCAGTACTTC.

This chain connects TRBV20-1 to TRBJ2-7, with 10 bases identical to TRBD2. The CDR3 has 14 residues. The J segment lost 4 bases and the V segment lost 4 bases, leaving 7 bases of the junction unmatched. Germline V gives CDR1 DFQATT, CDR2 SNEGSKA (reference sequence). For the CDR3, the DNA is TGCAGTGCTACCGGGACTAGCGTGGGATACGAGCAGTACTTC. It is translated as CSATGTSVGYEQYF.